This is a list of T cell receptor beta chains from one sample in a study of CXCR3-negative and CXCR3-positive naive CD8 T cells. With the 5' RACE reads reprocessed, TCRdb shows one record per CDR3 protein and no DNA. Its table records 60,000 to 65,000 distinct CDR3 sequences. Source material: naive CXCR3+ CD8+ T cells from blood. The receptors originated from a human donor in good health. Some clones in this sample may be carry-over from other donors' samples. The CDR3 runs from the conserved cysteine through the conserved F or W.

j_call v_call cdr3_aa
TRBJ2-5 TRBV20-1 CSAIAAMYQETQYF
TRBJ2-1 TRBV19 CASSRTGGNEQFF
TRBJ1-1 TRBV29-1 CSGQTNTEAFF
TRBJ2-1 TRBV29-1 CSVNEQGNEQFF
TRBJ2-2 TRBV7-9 CASKSLAATNTGELFF
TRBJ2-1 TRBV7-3 CASSLTGGPSDEQFF
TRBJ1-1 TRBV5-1 CASSLWDTPSGSEAFF
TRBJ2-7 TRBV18 CASSPQGVSYEQYF
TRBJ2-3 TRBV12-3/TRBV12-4 CAAEPRGADTQYF
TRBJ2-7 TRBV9 CASSPAGGPAYEQYF
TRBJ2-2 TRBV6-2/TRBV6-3 CASASNGGAGGELFF
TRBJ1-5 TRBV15 CATSRDSEGGNQPQHF
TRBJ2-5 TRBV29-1 CSIEGLEETQYF
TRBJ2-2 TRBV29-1 CSVASAHTGELFF
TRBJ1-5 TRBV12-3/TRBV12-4 CASSPNDSNQPQHF
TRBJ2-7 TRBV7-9 CASSLSRGLNEQYF
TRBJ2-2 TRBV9 CASSGQDSANTGELFF
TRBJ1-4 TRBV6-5 CASSGTPATNEKLFF
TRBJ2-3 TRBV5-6 CASSQGLALTDTQYF
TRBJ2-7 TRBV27 CASSLTGGYEQYF
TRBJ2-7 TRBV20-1 CSARAKNGAYEQYF
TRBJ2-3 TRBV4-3 CASSQGPEVEQYF